This T cell receptor beta chain was profiled in a study of blood T cell repertoires in COVID-19. Profiling relied on immunoSEQ multiplex PCR, and the TCRdb table lists in-frame clones only, not all of them. The sample has 95,000 to 110,000 clones; about 89% are singletons. The sample was peripheral blood. The TCR comes from a human donor in a cohort sampled during active COVID-19.

This CDR3 is CASSYRPRERIFGYTF. The CDR3 DNA reads TGTGCCAGCAGTTATCGCCCCCGCGAACGTATTTTTGGCTACACCTTC. This chain joins TRBV6-2 or TRBV6-3 and TRBJ1-2; D ambiguous. V was clipped by 3 bases and J by 7 bases, with 21 bases between them. From germline, CDR1 is MNHEY and CDR2 SVGEGT. CDR3 size: 16 residues.